Reported below is one T cell receptor (beta chain). Its specificity is unknown. CDR1 is SGHRS, CDR2 YFSETQ, per germline. CDR3 length: 13 amino acids. Trimming took off 0 bases at V and 6 bases at J, with 7 bases between the two ends. This PCR relied on a set of 60 Vbeta primers and 13 Jbeta primers. Profiled with immunoSEQ multiplex PCR; TCRdb holds only in-frame clones, not every one. The sample has about 140,000 clones; 88% are singletons. The data were obtained in a study of cytomegalovirus exposure and HLA in healthy donors. Points from the study as a whole: The study recorded over 150 TCR beta chains that were cytomegalovirus-associated. In an earlier analysis, productive rearrangement rates for most beta V segments clustered near 90% or 30%.

The genes are TRBV5-1 and TRBJ2-1; D ambiguous. This receptor was obtained from a woman aged 40 to 55 in good health and CMV-seronegative. Source material: PBMCs. CDR3 bases: TGCGCCAGCAGCTTGGGAGGCCTCAATGAGCAGTTCTTC. It is translated as CASSLGGLNEQFF.